Listed here are 5 T cell receptor beta chains from one sample, sequenced in a study of cytomegalovirus exposure and HLA in healthy donors. Produced via immunoSEQ multiplex PCR; TCRdb's table is partial and in-frame only. The sample has 250,000 to 300,000 clones; 85% to 90% are singletons. Specimen: PBMCs. The receptors were sampled from a woman aged 18-29 years in good health and CMV-seronegative.

The chain employs TRBV28 and TRBJ1-2, with D unclear. The CDR3 has 24 residues. V was clipped by 4 bases and J by 0 bases, with 39 bases between them. Per germline, CDR1 MDHEN and CDR2 SYDVKM. The CDR3, as DNA: TGTGCCAGCAGTTGGCTTGACAAATATAAGGAGACATTCACCCCCGGACTTCCTAACTATGGCTACACCTTC. As protein: CASSWLDKYKETFTPGLPNYGYTF.

The rearrangement uses TRBV7-9 and TRBJ1-2, with no clear D. CDR3 length equals 15 residues. From germline, CDR1 is SEHNR and CDR2 FQNEAQ (reference sequence). Trimming left V 1 base short and J 5 bases short, with 14 bases between. In DNA, the CDR3 is TGTGCCAGCAGCTTAGTTCGCGGGAGATCATATGGCTACACCTTC. Translating gives CASSLVRGRSYGYTF.

The chain is built from TRBV28 and TRBJ2-1, with 14 bases aligning to TRBD2. V trimming: 6 bases; J trimming: 9 bases; junction bases outside the gene matches: 7. The V gene's germline CDR1 is MDHEN and CDR2 SYDVKM. The CDR3 is made up of 15 amino acids. CDR3 coding DNA: TGTGCCAGCAGCCCGACTAGCGGGGGGGCCGGTGAGCAGTTCTTC. This codes for CASSPTSGGAGEQFF.

The CDR3 nucleotides read TGTGCCATCAGTGAGTCGGGGGAGGGCACATACTCCTACGAGCAGTACTTC. Encoded protein: CAISESGEGTYSYEQYF. The rearrangement joins TRBV10-3 to TRBJ2-7; 7 nucleotides match TRBD2. The CDR3 runs to 17 residues. V shed 0 bases and J 0 bases; nucleotides not matched to a gene: 8. Germline V gene lookup returns CDR1 ENHRY and CDR2 SYGVKD.

The J gene is TRBJ1-5, the V gene TRBV5-1, with a possible D match to TRBD1 (6 bases). This CDR3 is 15 amino acids long. Trimming cost V 0 bases and J 6 bases, with 13 bases left between them. Germline CDR1 SGHRS, CDR2 YFSETQ. The CDR3 bases are TGCGCCAGCAGCTTGGTCCCAGGGGCAGGTCAGCCCCAGCATTTT. As protein: CASSLVPGAGQPQHF.